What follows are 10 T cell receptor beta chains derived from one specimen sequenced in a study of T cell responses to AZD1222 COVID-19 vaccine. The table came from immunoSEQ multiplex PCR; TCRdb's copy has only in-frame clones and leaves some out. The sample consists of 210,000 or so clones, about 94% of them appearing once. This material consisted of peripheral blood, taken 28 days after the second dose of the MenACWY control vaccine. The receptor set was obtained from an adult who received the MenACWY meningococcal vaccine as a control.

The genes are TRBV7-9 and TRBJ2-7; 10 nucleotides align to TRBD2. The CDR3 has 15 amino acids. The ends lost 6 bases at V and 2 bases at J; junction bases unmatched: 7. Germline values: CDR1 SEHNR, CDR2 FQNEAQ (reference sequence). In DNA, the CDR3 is TGTGCCAGCAGTCCAACTAGCGGGGATACCTACGAGCAGTACTTC. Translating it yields CASSPTSGDTYEQYF.

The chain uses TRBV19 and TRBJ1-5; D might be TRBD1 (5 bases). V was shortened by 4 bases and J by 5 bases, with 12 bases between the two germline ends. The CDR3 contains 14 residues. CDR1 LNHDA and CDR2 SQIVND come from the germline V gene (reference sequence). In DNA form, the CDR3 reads TGTGCCAGTAGTACCCCAGGGCTTTATCAGCCCCAGCATTTT. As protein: CASSTPGLYQPQHF.

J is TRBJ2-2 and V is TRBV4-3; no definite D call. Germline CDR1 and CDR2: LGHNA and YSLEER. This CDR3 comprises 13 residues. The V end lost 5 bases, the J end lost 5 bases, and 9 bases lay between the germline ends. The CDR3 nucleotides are TGCGCCAGCAGCGAAAGACAAACCGGGGAGCTGTTTTTT. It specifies CASSERQTGELFF.

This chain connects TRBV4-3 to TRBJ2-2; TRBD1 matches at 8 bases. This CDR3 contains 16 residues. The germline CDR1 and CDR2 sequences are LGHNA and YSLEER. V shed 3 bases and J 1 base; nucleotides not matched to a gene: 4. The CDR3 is CASSHPGTGNTGELFF. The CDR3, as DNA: TGCGCCAGCAGCCATCCCGGGACAGGGAACACCGGGGAGCTGTTTTTT.

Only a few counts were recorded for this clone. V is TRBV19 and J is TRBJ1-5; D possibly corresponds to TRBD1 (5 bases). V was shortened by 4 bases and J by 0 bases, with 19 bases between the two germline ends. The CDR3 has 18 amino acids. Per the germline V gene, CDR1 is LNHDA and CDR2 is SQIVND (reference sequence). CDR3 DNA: TGTGCCAGTAGTACTCGACCGGGACGGAGTTATAGCAATCAGCCCCAGCATTTT. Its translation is CASSTRPGRSYSNQPQHF.

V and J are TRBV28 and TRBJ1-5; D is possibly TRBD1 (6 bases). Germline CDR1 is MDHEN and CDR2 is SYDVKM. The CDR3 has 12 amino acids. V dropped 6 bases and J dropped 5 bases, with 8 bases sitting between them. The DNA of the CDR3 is TGTGCCAGCAGATCAGGGGATCAGCCCCAGCATTTT. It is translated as CASRSGDQPQHF.

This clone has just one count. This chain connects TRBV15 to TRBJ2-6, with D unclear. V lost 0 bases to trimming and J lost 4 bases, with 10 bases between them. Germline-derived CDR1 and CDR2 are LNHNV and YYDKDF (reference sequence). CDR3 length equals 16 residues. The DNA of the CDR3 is TGTGCCACCAGCAGAGATCGAGTTCCCGGGGCCAACGTCCTGACTTTC. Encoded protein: CATSRDRVPGANVLTF.

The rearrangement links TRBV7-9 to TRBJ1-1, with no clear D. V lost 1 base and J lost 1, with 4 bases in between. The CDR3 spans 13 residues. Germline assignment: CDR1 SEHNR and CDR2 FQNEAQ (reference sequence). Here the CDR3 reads CASSLEPNTEAFF. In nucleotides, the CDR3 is TGTGCCAGCAGCTTAGAGCCGAACACTGAAGCTTTCTTT.

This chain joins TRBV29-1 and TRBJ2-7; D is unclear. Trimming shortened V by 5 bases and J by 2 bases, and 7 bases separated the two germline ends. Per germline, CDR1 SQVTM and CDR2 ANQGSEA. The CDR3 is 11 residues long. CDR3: CSVLTAYEQYF. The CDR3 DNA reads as TGCAGCGTTCTCACGGCCTACGAGCAGTACTTC.

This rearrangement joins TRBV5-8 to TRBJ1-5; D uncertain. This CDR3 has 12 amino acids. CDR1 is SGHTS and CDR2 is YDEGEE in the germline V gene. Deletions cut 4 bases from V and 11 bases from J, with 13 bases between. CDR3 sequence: CASSTNPSAQHF. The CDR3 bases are TGTGCCAGCAGCACCAACCCTTCGGCCCAGCATTTT. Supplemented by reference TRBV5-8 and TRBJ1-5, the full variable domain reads EAGVTQSPTHLIKTRGQQATLRCSPISGHTSVYWYQQALGLGLQFLLWYDEGEERNRGNFPPRFSGRQFPNYSSELNVNALELEDSALYLCASSTNPSAQHFGDGTRLSIL.